This is a list of T cell receptor beta chains from one sample in a study of response to subunit inactivated influenza vaccine. Each CDR3 protein is one row after TCRdb ran MiXCR on the RT-PCR reads. The sample shows some 200,000 distinct CDR3 sequences, about an eighth of them seen only once. The sample was also linked to a second study, of T cells expressing NK-cell markers.

Specimen: CD8+ T cells sorted from PBMCs, collected 12 days after vaccination. These TCRs come from a man aged 50 or older who received an inactivated influenza vaccine. CDR3s leave out the opening cysteine and the closing phenylalanine or tryptophan. Each record gives: J gene, V gene, CDR3 length, CDR3 protein.

j_call: TRBJ2-7; v_call: TRBV6-1; cdr3_length: 12; cdr3_aa: ASRDRDGIYEQY
j_call: TRBJ2-7; v_call: TRBV28; cdr3_length: 12; cdr3_aa: ASRSTGTSYEQY
j_call: TRBJ2-7; v_call: TRBV12-3/TRBV12-4; cdr3_length: 10; cdr3_aa: ASTSSAHEQY
j_call: TRBJ1-2; v_call: TRBV7-9; cdr3_length: 12; cdr3_aa: ASSLASGGHGYT
j_call: TRBJ2-1; v_call: TRBV29-1; cdr3_length: 8; cdr3_aa: SVGLNEQF
j_call: TRBJ1-6; v_call: TRBV6-1; cdr3_length: 13; cdr3_aa: ASSPGQGSNSPLH
j_call: TRBJ2-1; v_call: TRBV12-3/TRBV12-4; cdr3_length: 11; cdr3_aa: ASNRGRLAEQF
j_call: TRBJ2-7; v_call: TRBV29-1; cdr3_length: 11; cdr3_aa: SALLRGRHEQY
j_call: TRBJ2-1; v_call: TRBV10-3; cdr3_length: 14; cdr3_aa: AISPRLAGGGNEQF
j_call: TRBJ2-3; v_call: TRBV9; cdr3_length: 13; cdr3_aa: ASSVLWGPTDTQY
j_call: TRBJ2-1; v_call: TRBV6-1; cdr3_length: 11; cdr3_aa: ALSNDRNNEQF
j_call: TRBJ2-1; v_call: TRBV11-2; cdr3_length: 15; cdr3_aa: ASSLEGAREGYNEQF
j_call: TRBJ2-3; v_call: TRBV19; cdr3_length: 14; cdr3_aa: ASSIRGTLSTDTQY
j_call: TRBJ1-1; v_call: TRBV6-5; cdr3_length: 15; cdr3_aa: ASSYYAGGNMNTEAF
j_call: TRBJ1-2; v_call: TRBV12-3/TRBV12-4; cdr3_length: 10; cdr3_aa: ASSLSRDGYT
j_call: TRBJ2-7; v_call: TRBV5-1; cdr3_length: 13; cdr3_aa: ASTMGDRGSYEQY
j_call: TRBJ2-1; v_call: TRBV4-3; cdr3_length: 13; cdr3_aa: ASSPSTSSGYEQF
j_call: TRBJ2-5; v_call: TRBV4-1; cdr3_length: 15; cdr3_aa: ASSPTPGGMQLETQY
j_call: TRBJ2-7; v_call: TRBV7-9; cdr3_length: 10; cdr3_aa: ASSLTLREQY
j_call: TRBJ2-7; v_call: TRBV29-1; cdr3_length: 11; cdr3_aa: SVPRGVGNEQY
j_call: TRBJ2-3; v_call: TRBV21-1; cdr3_length: 14; cdr3_aa: ASSTRTSGNTDTQY
j_call: TRBJ2-1; v_call: TRBV5-6; cdr3_length: 12; cdr3_aa: ASSFGLVRNEQF
j_call: TRBJ2-1; v_call: TRBV20-1; cdr3_length: 12; cdr3_aa: SAPDGSLSDEQF
j_call: TRBJ2-1; v_call: TRBV4-3; cdr3_length: 11; cdr3_aa: ASSRGAYNEQF
j_call: TRBJ2-1; v_call: TRBV29-1; cdr3_length: 12; cdr3_aa: SGNRGDRNNEQF
j_call: TRBJ2-1; v_call: TRBV12-3/TRBV12-4; cdr3_length: 12; cdr3_aa: ASRGTNSYNEQF
j_call: TRBJ2-1; v_call: TRBV4-2; cdr3_length: 13; cdr3_aa: ASSQASGYNNEQF
j_call: TRBJ2-1; v_call: TRBV14; cdr3_length: 9; cdr3_aa: ASSLIYEQF
j_call: TRBJ1-5; v_call: TRBV2; cdr3_length: 14; cdr3_aa: ASSEATYASPQPQH
j_call: TRBJ2-1; v_call: TRBV18; cdr3_length: 11; cdr3_aa: ASSPSHVDEQF
j_call: TRBJ2-3; v_call: TRBV28; cdr3_length: 15; cdr3_aa: ASSPLGAGANTDTQY
j_call: TRBJ2-7; v_call: TRBV7-2; cdr3_length: 14; cdr3_aa: ASSLVGRTDTTEQY
j_call: TRBJ1-5; v_call: TRBV12-3/TRBV12-4; cdr3_length: 12; cdr3_aa: ASRTGGGNQPQH
j_call: TRBJ2-3; v_call: TRBV27; cdr3_length: 13; cdr3_aa: ASSFLGLLTDTQY
j_call: TRBJ2-5; v_call: TRBV19; cdr3_length: 12; cdr3_aa: ASSMGLHQETQY
j_call: TRBJ2-7; v_call: TRBV5-5; cdr3_length: 12; cdr3_aa: ASSFDQNYYEQY
j_call: TRBJ2-7; v_call: TRBV4-2; cdr3_length: 14; cdr3_aa: ASSQEGRANPYEQY
j_call: TRBJ1-1; v_call: TRBV15; cdr3_length: 12; cdr3_aa: ATSTRSGGTEAF
j_call: TRBJ2-5; v_call: TRBV2; cdr3_length: 12; cdr3_aa: ASSESAGRETQY
j_call: TRBJ2-1; v_call: TRBV12-3/TRBV12-4; cdr3_length: 12; cdr3_aa: ASSLDGQYNEQF